The TCR beta chain described here comes from a study of shared clonotypes between healthy human individuals. Findings and limits, study-wide: In general, naive subsets displayed greater estimated richness than memory subsets did. Non-shared clonotypes displayed generation probabilities falling below those of clonotypes present in all four donors.

The V end lost 2 bases, the J end lost 4 bases, and 11 bases lay between the germline ends. CDR1 and CDR2 (germline): SNHLY, FYNNEI. The CDR3 extends over 14 amino acids. The data were produced by immunoSEQ multiplex PCR, yet TCRdb's version contains in-frame clones alone and is incomplete. The table includes roughly 700,000 clones, around 72% detected once. This clone has only a few counts. Antigen: not known. The TCR comes from a woman aged 30 to 39 in good health. Sequenced material: memory CD4+ T cells sorted from blood. Subset noted: CD45RA-negative fraction. The gene calls are TRBV2 and TRBJ1-1, with D unresolved. This CDR3 reads CASSERGERTEAFF. The DNA of the CDR3 is TGTGCCAGCAGTGAACGTGGGGAGCGCACTGAAGCTTTCTTT.